The 10 T cell receptor beta chains below were found in one sample sequenced in a study of T cell responses to AZD1222 COVID-19 vaccine. Profiling relied on immunoSEQ multiplex PCR, and the TCRdb table lists in-frame clones only, not all of them. This table has approximately 140,000 clones, approximately 78% appearing once. The input for sequencing was peripheral blood, taken on day 0 of MenACWY control vaccination. The receptors originated from an adult in good health.

The V and J genes are TRBV27 and TRBJ1-3; D is undetermined. The CDR3 runs to 14 residues. Trimming took 5 bases from V and 1 from J, leaving 9 bases between them. Germline loops: CDR1 MNHEY, CDR2 SMNVEV (reference sequence). Here the CDR3 reads CASSTMASGNTIYF. The CDR3 DNA follows: TGTGCCAGCAGTACGATGGCTTCTGGAAACACCATATATTTT.

This chain connects TRBV6-5 to TRBJ1-1, with no clear D. The germline gives CDR1 MNHEY, CDR2 SVGAGI. This CDR3 is built from 13 residues. Trimming took off 0 bases at V and 10 bases at J, with 12 bases between the two ends. CDR3 residues: CASSYSGRSVAFF. CDR3 coding DNA: TGTGCCAGCAGTTACTCGGGTCGTAGTGTAGCTTTCTTT.

This chain links TRBV11-2 with TRBJ2-2; 10 bases agree with TRBD1. Germline trimming cut 4 bases from V and 5 bases from J; bases unmatched to any gene: 7. CDR1 and CDR2 from the germline V gene are SGHAT and FQNNGV. The CDR3 totals 16 residues. CDR3 in DNA: TGTGCCAGCAGCTCCCCTAGGACAGGGGGTACCGGGGAGCTGTTTTTT. Residues: CASSSPRTGGTGELFF.

This chain joins TRBV19 and TRBJ1-2; D unresolved. From germline, CDR1 is LNHDA and CDR2 SQIVND (reference sequence). V was trimmed by 9 bases and J by 5 bases, leaving 4 bases between them. This CDR3 has 9 residues. CDR3 sequence (DNA): TGTGCCAGCGGGTATGGCTACACCTTC. It encodes CASGYGYTF.

Worth noting for this clone: This specimen includes other DNA sequences encoding the same CDR3. This chain links TRBV2 with TRBJ1-5; no clear D gene. This CDR3 is 13 amino acids long. The germline V gene encodes CDR1 SNHLY and CDR2 FYNNEI. Trimming took 6 bases from V and 0 from J, leaving 6 bases between them. CDR3 protein: CASSVYSNQPQHF. CDR3 coding DNA: TGTGCCAGCAGCGTTTATAGCAATCAGCCCCAGCATTTT. The full variable domain, rest sourced from reference TRBV2 and TRBJ1-5, is EPEVTQTPSHQVTQMGQEVILRCVPISNHLYFYWYRQILGQKVEFLVSFYNNEISEKSEIFDDQFSVERPDGSNFTLKIRSTKLEDSAMYFCASSVYSNQPQHFGDGTRLSIL.

J is TRBJ2-3 and V is TRBV27, with D perhaps being TRBD1 or TRBD2 (5 bases each). The CDR3 spans 13 residues. The germline V gene has CDR1 MNHEY and CDR2 SMNVEV (reference sequence). Trimming took off 8 bases at V and 2 bases at J, with 11 bases between the two ends. CDR3 in DNA: TGTGCCAGCGTCGGGACGCTCACAGATACGCAGTATTTT. This gives the protein CASVGTLTDTQYF.

The chain carries TRBV5-1 and TRBJ2-2; possible D gene TRBD1, 6 bases. CDR1 is SGHRS and CDR2 is YFSETQ in the germline V gene. V was pared by 3 bases and J by 0 bases, with 15 bases between. The CDR3 extends over 17 amino acids. In DNA, the CDR3 is TGCGCCAGCAGCTCTCAATATCGGACAGCGAACACCGGGGAGCTGTTTTTT. The encoded protein is CASSSQYRTANTGELFF. The whole variable domain, remainder taken from reference TRBV5-1 and TRBJ2-2, is KAGVTQTPRYLIKTRGQQVTLSCSPISGHRSVSWYQQTPGQGLQFLFEYFSETQRNKGNFPGRFSGRQFSNSRSEMNVSTLELGDSALYLCASSSQYRTANTGELFFGEGSRLTVL.

In its sample, this clone was seen once. The genes are TRBV5-8 and TRBJ1-4, with D possibly being TRBD1 (5 bases). Trimming shortened V by 2 bases and J by 8 bases, and 13 bases separated the two germline ends. CDR1 and CDR2 from the germline V gene are SGHTS and YDEGEE. This CDR3 has 14 residues. CDR3 amino acids: CASSFEGAPEKLFF. CDR3 DNA sequence: TGTGCCAGCAGCTTTGAAGGGGCGCCGGAAAAACTGTTTTTT.

V usage is TRBV20-1 and J usage is TRBJ1-4; no reliable D call. Germline V CDR1 and CDR2: DFQATT, SNEGSKA (reference sequence). Trimming shortened V by 0 bases and J by 8 bases, and 4 bases separated the two germline ends. The CDR3 is 11 amino acids. CDR3 bases: TGCAGTGCTAGAGATCGCGAAAAACTGTTTTTT. This translates into CSARDREKLFF.

The chain uses TRBV6-5 and TRBJ1-2; D may be TRBD1 (5 bases). V was clipped by 0 bases and J by 8 bases, with 10 bases between them. The germline gives CDR1 MNHEY, CDR2 SVGAGI. CDR3 size: 13 residues. CDR3 DNA sequence: TGTGCCAGCAGTTACTCGGGCAGGGAGGGCTACACCTTC. Protein: CASSYSGREGYTF.